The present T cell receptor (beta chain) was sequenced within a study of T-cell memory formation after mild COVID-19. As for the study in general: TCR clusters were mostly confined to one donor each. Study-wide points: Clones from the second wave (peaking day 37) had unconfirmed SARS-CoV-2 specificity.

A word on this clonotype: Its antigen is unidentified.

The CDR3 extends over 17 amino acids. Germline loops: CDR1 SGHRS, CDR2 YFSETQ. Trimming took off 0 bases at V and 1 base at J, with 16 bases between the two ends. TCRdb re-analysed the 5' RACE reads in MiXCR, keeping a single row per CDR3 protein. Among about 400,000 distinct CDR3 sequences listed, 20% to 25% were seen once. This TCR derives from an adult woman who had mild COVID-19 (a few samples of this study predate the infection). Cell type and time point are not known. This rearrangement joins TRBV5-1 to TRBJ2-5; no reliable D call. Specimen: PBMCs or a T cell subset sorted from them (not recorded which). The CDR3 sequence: CASSLAGVQVPQETQYF. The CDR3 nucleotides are TGCGCCAGCAGCTTGGCCGGAGTCCAGGTACCCCAAGAGACCCAGTACTTC. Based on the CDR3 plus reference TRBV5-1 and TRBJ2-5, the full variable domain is KAGVTQTPRYLIKTRGQQVTLSCSPISGHRSVSWYQQTPGQGLQFLFEYFSETQRNKGNFPGRFSGRQFSNSRSEMNVSTLELGDSALYLCASSLAGVQVPQETQYFGPGTRLLVL.